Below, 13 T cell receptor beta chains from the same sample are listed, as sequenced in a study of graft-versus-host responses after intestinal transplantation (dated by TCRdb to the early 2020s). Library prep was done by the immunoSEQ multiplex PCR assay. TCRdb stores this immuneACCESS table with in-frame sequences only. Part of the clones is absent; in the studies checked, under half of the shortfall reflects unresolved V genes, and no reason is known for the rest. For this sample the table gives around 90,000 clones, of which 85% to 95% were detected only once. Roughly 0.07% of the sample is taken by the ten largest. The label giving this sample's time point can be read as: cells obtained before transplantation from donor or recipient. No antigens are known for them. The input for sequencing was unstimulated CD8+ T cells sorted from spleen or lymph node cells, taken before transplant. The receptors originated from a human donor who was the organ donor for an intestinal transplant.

CDR3 DNA sequence: TGTGCCAGCAGCTTAGACAGGACCTACGAGCAGTACTTC. This codes for CASSLDRTYEQYF. The chain has TRBV7-6 and TRBJ2-7; weak D call: TRBD1 (5 bases). CDR3 length: 13 residues. Trimming pared 1 base from V and 2 bases from J, leaving 6 bases between. Per germline, CDR1 SGHVS and CDR2 FNYEAQ.

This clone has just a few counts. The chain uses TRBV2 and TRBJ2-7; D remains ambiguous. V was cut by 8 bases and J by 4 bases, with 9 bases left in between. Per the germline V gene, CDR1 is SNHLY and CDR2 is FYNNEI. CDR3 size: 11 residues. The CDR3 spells CASLRGYEQYF. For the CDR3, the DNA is TGTGCCAGCCTCAGAGGTTACGAGCAGTACTTC.

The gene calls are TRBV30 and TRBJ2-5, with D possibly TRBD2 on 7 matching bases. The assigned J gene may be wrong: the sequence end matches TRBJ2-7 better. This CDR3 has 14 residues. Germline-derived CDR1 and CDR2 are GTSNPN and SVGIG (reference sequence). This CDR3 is CAWSVGWGGDEQYF. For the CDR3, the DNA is TGTGCCTGGAGTGTAGGTTGGGGGGGCGACGAGCAGTACTTC.

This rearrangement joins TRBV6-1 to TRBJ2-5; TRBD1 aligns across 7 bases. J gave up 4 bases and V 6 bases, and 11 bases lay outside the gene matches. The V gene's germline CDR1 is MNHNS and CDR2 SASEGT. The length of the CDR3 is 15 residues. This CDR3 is CASRVIRDSPETQYF. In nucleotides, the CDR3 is TGTGCCAGCAGAGTAATAAGGGACAGTCCAGAGACCCAGTACTTC.

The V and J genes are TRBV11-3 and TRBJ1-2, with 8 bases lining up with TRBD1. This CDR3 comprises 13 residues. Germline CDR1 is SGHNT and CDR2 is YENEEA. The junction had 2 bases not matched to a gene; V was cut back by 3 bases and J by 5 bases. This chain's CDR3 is CASSFRTGYGYTF. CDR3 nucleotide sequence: TGTGCCAGCAGCTTCCGGACAGGGTATGGCTACACCTTC. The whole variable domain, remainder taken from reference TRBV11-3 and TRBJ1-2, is EAGVVQSPRYKIIEKKQPVAFWCNPISGHNTLYWYLQNLGQGPELLIRYENEEAVDDSQLPKDRFSAERLKGVDSTLKIQPAELGDSAVYLCASSFRTGYGYTFGSGTRLTVV.

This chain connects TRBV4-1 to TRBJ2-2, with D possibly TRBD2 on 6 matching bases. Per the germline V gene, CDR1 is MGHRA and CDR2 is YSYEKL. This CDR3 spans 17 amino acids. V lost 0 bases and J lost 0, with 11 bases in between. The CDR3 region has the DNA TGCGCCAGCAGCCAAGAATTCCGGACTACGAACACCGGGGAGCTGTTTTTT. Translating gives CASSQEFRTTNTGELFF.

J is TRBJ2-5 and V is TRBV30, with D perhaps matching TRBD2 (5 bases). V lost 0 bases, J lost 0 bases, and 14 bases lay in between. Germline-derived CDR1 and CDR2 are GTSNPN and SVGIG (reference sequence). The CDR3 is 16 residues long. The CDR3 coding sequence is TGTGCCTGGAGTGTATCGAGGGCTTGGTACCAAGAGACCCAGTACTTC. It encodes CAWSVSRAWYQETQYF.

The CDR3 nucleotides read TGTGCCAGCAGTTTGTCGTTCCAGGGAAGAGAACAGCCCCAGCATTTT. It translates to CASSLSFQGREQPQHF. The rearrangement uses TRBV27 and TRBJ1-5; D is possibly TRBD1 (5 bases). V lost 3 bases, J lost 7 bases, and 19 bases lay in between. The CDR3 length is 16 residues. The V gene's germline CDR1 is MNHEY and CDR2 SMNVEV (reference sequence).

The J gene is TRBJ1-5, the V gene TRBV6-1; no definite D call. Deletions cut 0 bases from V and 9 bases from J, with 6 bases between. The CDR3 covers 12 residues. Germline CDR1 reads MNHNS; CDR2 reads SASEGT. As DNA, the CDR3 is TGTGCCAGCAGTGAAGCGTGGGCGCCCCAGCATTTT. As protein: CASSEAWAPQHF.

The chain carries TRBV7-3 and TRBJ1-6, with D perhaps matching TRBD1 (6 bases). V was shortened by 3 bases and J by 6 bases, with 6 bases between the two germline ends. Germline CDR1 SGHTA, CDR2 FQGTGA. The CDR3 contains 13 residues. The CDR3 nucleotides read TGTGCCAGCAGCTTGGACAGTAATTCACCCCTCCACTTT. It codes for CASSLDSNSPLHF.

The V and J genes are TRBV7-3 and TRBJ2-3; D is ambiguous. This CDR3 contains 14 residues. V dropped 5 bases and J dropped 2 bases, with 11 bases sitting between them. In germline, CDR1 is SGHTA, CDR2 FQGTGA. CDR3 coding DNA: TGTGCCAGCAGCCCCTCTGGCCCCACAGATACGCAGTATTTT. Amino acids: CASSPSGPTDTQYF. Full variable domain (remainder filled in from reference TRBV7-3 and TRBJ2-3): GAGVSQTPSNKVTEKGKYVELRCDPISGHTALYWYRQSLGQGPEFLIYFQGTGAADDSGLPNDRFFAVRPEGSVSTLKIQRTERGDSAVYLCASSPSGPTDTQYFGPGTRLTVL.

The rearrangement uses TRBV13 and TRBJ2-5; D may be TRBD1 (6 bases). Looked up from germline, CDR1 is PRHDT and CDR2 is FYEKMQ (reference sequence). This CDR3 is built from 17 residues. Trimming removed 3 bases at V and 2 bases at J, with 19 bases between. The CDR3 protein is CASSLGHLGVQQETQYF. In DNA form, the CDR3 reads TGTGCCAGCAGCTTGGGACACCTCGGTGTGCAGCAAGAGACCCAGTACTTC.

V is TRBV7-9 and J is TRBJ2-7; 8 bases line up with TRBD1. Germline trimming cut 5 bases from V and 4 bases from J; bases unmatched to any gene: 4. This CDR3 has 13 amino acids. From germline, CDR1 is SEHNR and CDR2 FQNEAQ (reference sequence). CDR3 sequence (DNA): TGTGCCAGCAGCCCCGGACAGGGTTACGAGCAGTACTTC. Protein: CASSPGQGYEQYF.